Listed below are T cell receptor beta chains from one sample, sequenced in a study of cytotoxic CD8 clonotypes in ibrutinib-treated CLL. Generated by immunoSEQ multiplex PCR, the TCRdb table keeps only in-frame clones and is missing some. The sample records approximately 91,000 clones, roughly 77% being singletons. Sequenced here: PBMCs, sampled after 12 months of ibrutinib treatment. Source of these receptors: a human donor with chronic lymphocytic leukemia. CDR3s include the opening cysteine and the closing phenylalanine or tryptophan. The order of the fields is D gene, J gene, V gene, clone size, CDR3 length, CDR3 protein, CDR3 DNA. A D gene is named only where the DNA matches it firmly. Clone size appears in some rows only: once, few, many, or a class for an expanded clone.

TRBD2 | TRBJ2-7 | TRBV5-1 | . | 15 | CASRGLAGAGYEQYF | TGCGCCAGCAGGGGGCTAGCGGGAGCCGGGTACGAGCAGTACTTC
TRBD2 | TRBJ2-1 | TRBV19 | . | 16 | CASSPSRASGYNEQFF | TGTGCCAGTAGTCCCAGTAGGGCTAGCGGGTACAATGAGCAGTTCTTC
. | TRBJ2-5 | TRBV7-9 | . | 16 | CASSLTPGGWVETQYF | TGTGCCAGCAGCTTGACCCCTGGCGGGTGGGTCGAGACCCAGTACTTC
TRBD2 | TRBJ2-1 | TRBV4-3 | . | 19 | CASSQEWGSGGPSYNEQFF | TGCGCCAGCAGCCAAGAGTGGGGGAGCGGGGGCCCCTCCTACAATGAGCAGTTCTTC
TRBD2 | TRBJ2-2 | TRBV28 | . | 17 | CASSLWVASGVTGELFF | TGTGCCAGCAGTTTATGGGTAGCTAGCGGAGTAACCGGGGAGCTGTTTTTT
. | TRBJ2-5 | TRBV5-6 | . | 11 | CASSWGETQYF | TGTGCCAGCAGCTGGGGGGAGACCCAGTACTTC
. | TRBJ1-2 | TRBV6-5 | . | 11 | CASSDNYGYTF | TGTGCCAGCAGTGACAACTATGGCTACACCTTC
. | TRBJ2-1 | TRBV28 | few | 15 | CASRTQGLGYNEQFF | TGTGCCAGCAGGACCCAGGGTTTGGGCTACAATGAGCAGTTCTTC
TRBD2 | TRBJ2-3 | TRBV11-3 | . | 15 | CASSSSGGARDTQYF | TGTGCCAGCAGCTCCAGCGGGGGGGCCCGGGATACGCAGTATTTT
. | TRBJ1-1 | TRBV18 | . | 13 | CATIGDLNTEAFF | TGTGCCACCATAGGGGATTTAAACACTGAAGCTTTCTTT
. | TRBJ2-5 | TRBV6-6 | . | 9 | CASGETQYF | TGTGCCAGCGGAGAGACCCAGTACTTC
TRBD2 | TRBJ2-3 | TRBV2 | . | 14 | CATGERGYTDTQYF | TGTGCCACGGGGGAGCGGGGGTACACAGATACGCAGTATTTT
. | TRBJ2-7 | TRBV9 | . | 13 | CASSPGVGYEQYF | TGTGCCAGCAGCCCCGGCGTGGGGTACGAGCAGTACTTC
TRBD1 | TRBJ2-3 | TRBV4-1 | . | 14 | CASSRTGATDTQYF | TGCGCCAGCAGCCGGACAGGGGCCACAGATACGCAGTATTTT
TRBD1 | TRBJ1-4 | TRBV19 | . | 15 | CASRGQGRTNEKLFF | TGTGCCAGTAGGGGACAGGGCCGAACTAATGAAAAACTGTTTTTT
TRBD1 | TRBJ2-6 | TRBV5-1 | . | 17 | CASSFQGAISGANVLTF | TGCGCCAGCAGCTTCCAGGGGGCGATCTCTGGGGCCAACGTCCTGACTTTC
. | TRBJ2-5 | TRBV6-5 | . | 15 | CASSRGAGPGETQYF | TGTGCCAGCAGTCGGGGGGCCGGCCCGGGGGAGACCCAGTACTTC
. | TRBJ2-1 | TRBV29-1 | . | 12 | CSVEGVRGEQFF | TGCAGCGTTGAAGGAGTTAGGGGTGAGCAGTTCTTC
. | TRBJ2-5 | TRBV10-3 | . | 13 | CAISGGPDETQYF | TGTGCCATCAGTGGGGGGCCTGACGAGACCCAGTACTTC
. | TRBJ2-6 | TRBV19 | . | 15 | CATSKAGSSANVLTF | TGTGCCACCTCCAAGGCAGGTTCATCGGCCAACGTCCTGACTTTC
TRBD2 | TRBJ2-3 | TRBV5-3 | . | 15 | CARSFAGGITDTQYF | TGTGCCAGAAGCTTTGCGGGGGGAATCACAGATACGCAGTATTTT
. | TRBJ1-1 | TRBV5-4 | . | 14 | CASVGWGNQAEAFF | TGTGCCAGCGTTGGGTGGGGCAATCAAGCCGAAGCTTTCTTT
TRBD1 | TRBJ2-5 | TRBV19 | . | 15 | CASSSPGGAGETQYF | TGTGCCAGTAGTAGCCCAGGGGGCGCCGGGGAGACCCAGTACTTC
TRBD1 | TRBJ2-7 | TRBV5-1 | . | 15 | CASSLGGAGSYEQYF | TGCGCCAGCAGCTTAGGGGGCGCGGGCTCCTACGAGCAGTACTTC
TRBD2 | TRBJ2-1 | TRBV28 | once | 14 | CASRGGGGPREQFF | TGTGCCAGCAGAGGCGGGGGGGGGCCCCGTGAGCAGTTCTTC
TRBD2 | TRBJ2-5 | TRBV15 | once | 17 | CATSPGTSGRAWETQYF | TGTGCCACCAGCCCCGGGACTAGCGGGAGGGCTTGGGAGACCCAGTACTTC
. | TRBJ2-7 | TRBV10-3 | . | 16 | CAISESGSPGPYEQYF | TGTGCCATCAGTGAGTCCGGCTCCCCCGGCCCCTACGAGCAGTACTTC
TRBD1 | TRBJ1-4 | TRBV6-1 | . | 13 | CATPGRGREKLFF | TGTGCCACCCCCGGCAGGGGGCGGGAAAAACTGTTTTTT
TRBD1 | TRBJ1-1 | TRBV5-1 | few | 13 | CASSFQGDTEAFF | TGCGCCAGCAGCTTCCAGGGGGACACTGAAGCTTTCTTT
. | TRBJ1-6 | TRBV7-3 | few | 13 | CATGQGSGSPLHF | TGTGCCACCGGCCAGGGAAGTGGCTCACCCCTCCACTTT
. | TRBJ2-3 | TRBV7-9 | . | 14 | CASSHRQGTDTQYF | TGTGCCAGCAGCCACCGACAGGGCACAGATACGCAGTATTTT